The 7 T cell receptor beta chains in this list originate from one sample, sequenced in a study of T-cell memory formation after mild COVID-19. TCRdb reprocessed the 5' RACE reads via MiXCR and lists one record per CDR3 protein. Among approximately 340,000 distinct CDR3 sequences, over 10% were seen once, and the ten largest hold over 20%. Sequencing used PBMCs or a T cell subset sorted from them (not recorded which). The receptors stem from a man in his late teens or twenties who had mild COVID-19 (a few samples of this study predate the infection). Cell type and time point are not known.

The sample holds a few counts of this clonotype. The CDR3 bases are TGTGCCAGCAGTTCCGGGGGCCTGAACACCGGGGAGCTGTTTTTT. Protein product: CASSSGGLNTGELFF. V usage is TRBV5-5 and J usage is TRBJ2-2; tentatively, D is TRBD1 or TRBD2 (6 bases each). The V end lost 5 bases, the J end lost 1 base, and 12 bases lay between the germline ends. Germline values: CDR1 SGHKS, CDR2 YYEKEE (reference sequence). The CDR3 is 15 residues long. Full variable domain (missing parts from reference TRBV5-5 and TRBJ2-2): DAGVTQSPTHLIKTRGQQVTLRCSPISGHKSVSWYQQVLGQGPQFIFQYYEKEERGRGNFPDRFSARQFPNYSSELNVNALLLGDSALYLCASSSGGLNTGELFFGEGSRLTVL.

The V and J genes are TRBV21-1 and TRBJ2-7; the D call TRBD2 from the table was never checked on the DNA. TRBV21-1 is deemed a pseudogene. The length of the CDR3 is 15 residues. CDR3 bases: TGTGCCAGCAGCAAAGATAATATCGACCCGCGAGAGCAGTACGTC. Translating it yields CASSKDNIDPREQYV.

This clonotype was detected many times. The chain carries TRBV28 and TRBJ1-2; D is undetermined. V lost 4 bases and J 4 bases, leaving 16 bases between the germline ends. The CDR3 contains 15 residues. The germline gives CDR1 MDHEN, CDR2 SYDVKM. The CDR3 DNA follows: TGTGCCAGCAGTTCCTCAGGCAGGAGACTCTATGGCTACACCTTC. As protein: CASSSSGRRLYGYTF.

The chain carries TRBV2 and TRBJ1-6, with D possibly TRBD1 on 5 matching bases. The CDR3 totals 14 residues. The V end was cut by 7 bases, the J end by 8 bases, with 15 bases between. Looked up from germline, CDR1 is SNHLY and CDR2 is FYNNEI. CDR3 protein: CASTQGFQDSPLHF. The DNA of the CDR3 is TGTGCCAGCACGCAGGGTTTTCAGGATTCACCCCTCCACTTT. The full variable domain, completed using reference TRBV2 and TRBJ1-6, is EPEVTQTPSHQVTQMGQEVILRCVPISNHLYFYWYRQILGQKVEFLVSFYNNEISEKSEIFDDQFSVERPDGSNFTLKIRSTKLEDSAMYFCASTQGFQDSPLHFGNGTRLTVT.

This chain links TRBV28 with TRBJ1-2; maybe TRBD1 (5 bases). This CDR3 has 11 amino acids. V was clipped by 4 bases and J by 8 bases, with 8 bases between them. The germline V gene encodes CDR1 MDHEN and CDR2 SYDVKM. CDR3 loop: CASSWGNGYTF. As DNA, the CDR3 is TGTGCCAGCAGTTGGGGGAACGGCTACACCTTC.

This clonotype was recorded at least ten times. The chain is built from TRBV28 and TRBJ1-6; no firm D call. The germline CDR1 and CDR2 sequences are MDHEN and SYDVKM. This CDR3 region has 11 residues. V gave up 2 bases and J gave up 11 bases, with 4 bases separating them. CDR3 nucleotides: TGTGCCAGCAGTTTAAGTCCACCCCTCCACTTT. This translates into CASSLSPPLHF.

This clonotype was recorded a few times. J is TRBJ1-1 and V is TRBV6-1, with D perhaps matching TRBD1 (5 bases). Trimming cost V 4 bases and J 3 bases, with 15 bases left between them. The CDR3 totals 15 residues. Germline-derived CDR1 and CDR2 are MNHNS and SASEGT. CDR3 sequence: CASSALRGRDTEAFF. DNA for the CDR3: TGTGCCAGCAGTGCCTTGCGGGGGAGGGACACTGAAGCTTTCTTT.